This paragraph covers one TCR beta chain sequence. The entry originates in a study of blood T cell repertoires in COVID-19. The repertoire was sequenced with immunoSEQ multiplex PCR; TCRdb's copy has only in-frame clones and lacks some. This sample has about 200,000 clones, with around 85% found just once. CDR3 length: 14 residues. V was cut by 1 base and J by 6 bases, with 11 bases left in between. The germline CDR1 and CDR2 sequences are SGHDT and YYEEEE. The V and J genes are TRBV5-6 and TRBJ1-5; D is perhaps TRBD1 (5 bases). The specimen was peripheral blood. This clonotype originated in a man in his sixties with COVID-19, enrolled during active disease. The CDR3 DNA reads TGTGCCAGCAGCTTGCGGCAGGGTAGTCAGCCCCAGCATTTT. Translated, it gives CASSLRQGSQPQHF.